This T cell receptor (beta chain) is from a study of identical twins. Study-wide results and limits: Models, which agreed with sharing between unrelated individuals, nonetheless underestimated the out-of-frame TCR alpha sharing seen in monozygotic twins. It was possible that invariant MAIT and iNKT cells partly confounded the zero-insertion analyses.

From the 5' RACE reads, TCRdb called clonotypes with MiXCR, one entry per CDR3 protein. The sample shows about 520,000 distinct CDR3 sequences, around 20% of them seen only once. The CDR3 runs 16 residues. Looked up from germline, CDR1 is MDHEN and CDR2 is SYDVKM. V gave up 6 bases and J gave up 3 bases, with 19 bases separating them. Of note for this clonotype: Its antigen is not identified.

These data are also associated with another study on T cells expressing NK-cell markers. This second study notes: Sorted CD3+CD56+NKG2C+, CD3+CD56+NKG2C- and CD3+CD56-NKG2C+ T-cell subsets were beta-chain profiled. What restricted sorting to alpha-beta TCR T cells in several experiments was an anti-gamma-delta TCR antibody.

The gene calls are TRBV28 and TRBJ2-3; D may be TRBD1 (5 bases). This sequence was found in a woman younger than 30 in good health. The sequencing sample was made of CD4+ T cells sorted from blood. CDR3 residues: CASRPSTDTLTDTQYF. CDR3 nucleotide sequence: TGTGCCAGCAGACCCTCTACGGACACCCTAACAGATACGCAGTATTTT.